This T cell receptor (beta chain) comes out of a study of blood T cell repertoires in COVID-19. Study-level background: Sample material is recorded as cDNA or gDNA derived from T cells, B-cell-depleted T cells, or PBMCs.

This clone has a single count. TCRdb's copy holds only in-frame clones and misses some; the assay was immunoSEQ multiplex PCR. The sample shows more than 200,000 clones, around nine tenths of them seen only once. This CDR3 is built from 15 residues. CDR1 is SGHAT and CDR2 is FQNNGV in the germline V gene. With V trimmed by 2 bases and J by 6 bases, 6 bases remained unmatched. Enrolment of Seattle patients took place during active infection, and they were followed longitudinally. The TCR originated in a woman aged 55-69 years with COVID-19, enrolled during active disease. V is TRBV11-2 and J is TRBJ2-4, with 8 bases fitting TRBD2. The source material was peripheral blood. This CDR3 reads CASSLLPGGPNIQYF. The CDR3 DNA is TGTGCCAGCAGCTTACTCCCGGGAGGGCCAAACATTCAGTACTTC.